These 13 T cell receptor beta chains came from one sample sequenced in a study of T cells in Graves' hyperthyroidism and ophthalmopathy. Authors of the study amplified TCR beta CDR3 regions from RNA transcripts. HTBI primers were employed in a first-round RT-PCR of the TCR CDR3. Each CDR3 protein gets one entry after TCRdb re-called the multiplex PCR reads with MiXCR. The sample lists approximately 620,000 distinct CDR3 sequences, approximately 14% occurring once. Sequencing used blood. The receptors derive from a woman in her 30s with Graves' hyperthyroidism that later progressed to Graves' ophthalmopathy.

This clonotype was counted ten times or more. The chain links TRBV11-3 to TRBJ2-2; D not resolved. The CDR3 is made up of 15 amino acids. Germline CDR1 reads SGHNT; CDR2 reads YENEEA. V dropped 1 base and J dropped 6 bases, with 12 bases sitting between them. The CDR3 DNA sequence: TGTGCCAGCAGCTTAGGAGAGTTTAAGGCCGGGGAGCTGTTTTTT. This sequence encodes CASSLGEFKAGELFF.

With respect to this clonotype: The DNA is omitted, as the CDR3 cannot be located on it reliably, and the CDR3 follows TCRdb's listing. The rearrangement links TRBV20-1 to TRBJ1-3. Germline CDR1 DFQATT, CDR2 SNEGSKA (reference sequence). The CDR3 is 14 amino acids long, termini counted. The CDR3 here is CSAVGPGPGNTIYF.

This clonotype has ten or more counts. The gene calls are TRBV6-1 and TRBJ1-5; tentatively, D is TRBD1 (5 bases). This CDR3 is built from 13 residues. Looked up from germline, CDR1 is MNHNS and CDR2 is SASEGT. V was shortened by 5 bases and J by 5 bases, with 10 bases between the two germline ends. CDR3 residues: CASSWGGDQPQHF. The CDR3 DNA sequence: TGTGCCAGCAGTTGGGGGGGGGATCAGCCCCAGCATTTT.

The table lists this clonotype with many counts. J is TRBJ2-7 and V is TRBV14; the D is unclear. The length of the CDR3 is 16 residues. Between the trimmed V and J ends, which lost 0 bases and 4 bases, there was a span of 16 bases. The V gene's germline CDR1 is SGHDN and CDR2 FVKESK. As DNA, the CDR3 is TGTGCCAGCAGCCAAGAGACCAGGCCGACCAAGTACGAGCAGTACTTC. Translation gives CASSQETRPTKYEQYF.

At least ten counts were recorded for this clonotype. The chain links TRBV6-2 or TRBV6-3 to TRBJ2-7; D possibly corresponds to TRBD1 (5 bases). The germline V gene has CDR1 MNHEY and CDR2 SVGEGT. Trimming cost V 2 bases and J 9 bases, with 17 bases left between them. The CDR3 spans 14 residues. The CDR3 region has the DNA TGTGCCAGCAGTTACGAGACAGCTCTACGAGGGCAGTACTTC. Its protein is CASSYETALRGQYF.

In its sample, this clonotype was seen many times. The rearrangement links TRBV19 to TRBJ2-3; D gene ambiguous. The CDR3 is 13 amino acids. Trimming pared 7 bases from V and 2 bases from J, leaving 10 bases between. Per the germline V gene, CDR1 is LNHDA and CDR2 is SQIVND (reference sequence). CDR3 amino acids: CASTAEDTDTQYF. DNA of the CDR3: TGTGCCAGTACCGCCGAAGACACAGATACGCAGTATTTT.

This chain connects TRBV27 to TRBJ2-5; D is uncertain. V lost 8 bases, J lost 4 bases, and 5 bases lay in between. This CDR3 region has 10 residues. CDR1 is MNHEY, CDR2 SMNVEV, per germline (reference sequence). CDR3 coding DNA: TGTGCCAGCTGGGGAGAGACCCAGTACTTC. Translated: CASWGETQYF.

This clonotype showed up many times. The V gene is TRBV6-5, the J gene TRBJ2-7; the match to TRBD2 covers 10 bases. The V gene end was trimmed by 1 base and the J gene end by 0 bases; junction bases not matched to a gene: 9. The CDR3 totals 18 residues. Germline CDR1 is MNHEY and CDR2 is SVGAGI. CDR3 protein: CASSYWASGSLASYEQYF. The CDR3 DNA sequence: TGTGCCAGCAGTTACTGGGCTAGCGGGAGCTTGGCCTCCTACGAGCAGTACTTC.

This clonotype has a handful of counts. The V gene is TRBV7-9, the J gene TRBJ2-7, with 9 bases identical to TRBD1. CDR1 is SEHNR and CDR2 is FQNEAQ in the germline V gene (reference sequence). V lost 11 bases to trimming and J lost 5 bases; unmatched junction nucleotides: 7. This CDR3 has 12 residues. The CDR3 here is CAYGQGLNEQYF. CDR3 nucleotides: TGTGCCTACGGACAGGGGCTCAACGAGCAGTACTTC.

This clonotype was observed at least ten times. Sequence at one end of the junction differs from germline and may be a read error. The chain links TRBV7-3 to TRBJ1-1; D call uncertain. The CDR3 is made up of 13 amino acids. Looked up from germline, CDR1 is SGHTA and CDR2 is FQGTGA. Here the CDR3 DNA reads TGTGCCGGCAGCTTAACACCTAGGACTGAAGCTTTCTTT. It encodes CAGSLTPRTEAFF.

This clonotype occurred a few times. The chain uses TRBV11-3 and TRBJ2-5, with TRBD2 identical over 10 bases. This CDR3 is 15 amino acids long. Trimming took 2 bases from V and 4 from J; bases not matched to a gene: 4. Looked up from germline, CDR1 is SGHNT and CDR2 is YENEEA. This CDR3 reads CASSLLAGVGETQYF. The CDR3 DNA is TGTGCCAGCAGCTTACTAGCGGGAGTAGGAGAGACCCAGTACTTC.

The sample holds a few counts of this clonotype. V gene TRBV6-5 combines with J gene TRBJ2-7; 8 positions agree with TRBD2. Germline V gene sequence: CDR1 MNHEY, CDR2 SVGAGI. CDR3 size: 15 residues. Trimming cost V 0 bases and J 4 bases; bases outside gene matches: 5. This CDR3 reads CASSYSGAGVYEQYF. The DNA for the CDR3 is TGTGCCAGCAGTTACTCTGGAGCGGGAGTGTACGAGCAGTACTTC.

This chain joins TRBV9 and TRBJ1-1; unclear D gene. The CDR3 totals 13 residues. Germline loops: CDR1 SGDLS, CDR2 YYNGEE. The germline V and J ends were trimmed by 0 bases and 3 bases, with 6 bases remaining between them. DNA for the CDR3: TGTGCCAGCAGCGTAGCTTCGGACACTGAAGCTTTCTTT. Translating it yields CASSVASDTEAFF.